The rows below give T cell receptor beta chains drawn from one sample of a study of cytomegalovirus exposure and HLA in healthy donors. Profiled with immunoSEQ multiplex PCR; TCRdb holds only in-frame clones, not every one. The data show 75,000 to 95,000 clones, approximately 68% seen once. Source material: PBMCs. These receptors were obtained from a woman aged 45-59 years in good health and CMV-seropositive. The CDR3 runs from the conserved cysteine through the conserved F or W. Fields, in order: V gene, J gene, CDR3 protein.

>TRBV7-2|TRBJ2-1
CASSFLSGGAGEQFF
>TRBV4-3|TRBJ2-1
CASSQEGLAGGSYNEQFF
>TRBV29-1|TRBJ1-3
CSVEGTENVGNTIYF
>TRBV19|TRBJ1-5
CASSASQGTQPQHF
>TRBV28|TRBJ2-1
CAGRASGGPNEQFF
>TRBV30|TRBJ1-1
CAWSLQGDTEAFF
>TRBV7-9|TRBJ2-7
CASSSTGGPYEQYF
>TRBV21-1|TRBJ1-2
CASRDSPPGGYGYTF
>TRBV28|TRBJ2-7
CASSWDRTYEQYF
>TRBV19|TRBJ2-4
CASSIGGDRANIQYF
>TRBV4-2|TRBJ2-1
CASSDTGRGGSDEQFF
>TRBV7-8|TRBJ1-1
CASSTQGLMNTEAFF
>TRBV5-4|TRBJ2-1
CASSQGGGTSFNEQFF
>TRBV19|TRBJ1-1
CATGTGTNTEAFF
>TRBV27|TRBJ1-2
CASSFKGFYGYTF
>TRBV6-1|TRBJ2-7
CATTNLAGASYEQYF
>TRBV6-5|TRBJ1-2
CASSYSQGYYGYTF
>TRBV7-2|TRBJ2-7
CASSSERIAGINEQYF
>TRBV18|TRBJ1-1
CASSARTLDTEAFF
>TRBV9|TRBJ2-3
CATSRGASTDTQYF
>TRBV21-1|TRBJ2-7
CASSKERLAGEKTYEQYF
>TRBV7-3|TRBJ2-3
CASPSTDTQYF
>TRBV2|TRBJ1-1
CASRKDRNTEAFF
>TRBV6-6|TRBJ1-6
CASSYGTETPLHF
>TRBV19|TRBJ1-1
CAIRDDSYSEAFF
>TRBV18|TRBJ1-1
CASSPIHYTNTEAFF
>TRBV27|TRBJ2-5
CASSLAGGRETQYF
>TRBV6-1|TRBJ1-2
CASSELGGPTGDGYTF
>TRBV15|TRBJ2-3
CATSREARGYTDSTDTQYF
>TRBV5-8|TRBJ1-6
CASSLDDFYNSPLHF
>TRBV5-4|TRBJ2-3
CASSLEGGGAADTQYF
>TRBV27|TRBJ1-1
CASSYVLNTEAFF
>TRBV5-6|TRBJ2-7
CASTLGYEQYF
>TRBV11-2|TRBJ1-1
CASSLESGYTEAFF
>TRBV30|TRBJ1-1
CAWTRLAVWGSTEAFF